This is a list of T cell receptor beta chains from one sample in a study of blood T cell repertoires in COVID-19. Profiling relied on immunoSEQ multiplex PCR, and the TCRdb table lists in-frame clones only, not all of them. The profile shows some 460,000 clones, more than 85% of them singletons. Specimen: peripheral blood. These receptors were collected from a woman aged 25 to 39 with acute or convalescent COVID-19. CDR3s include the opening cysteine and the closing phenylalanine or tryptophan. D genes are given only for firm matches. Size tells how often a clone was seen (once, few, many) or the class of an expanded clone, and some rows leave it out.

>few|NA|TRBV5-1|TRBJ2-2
TGCGCCAGCAGCTCACAGGGAGGGCTCTCCGGGGAGCTGTTTTTT
CASSSQGGLSGELFF
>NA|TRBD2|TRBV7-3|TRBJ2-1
TGTGCCAGCAGCCCCCGACTAGCCCCGGGGGGTGAGCAGTTCTTC
CASSPRLAPGGEQFF
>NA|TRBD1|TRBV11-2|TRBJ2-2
TGTGCCAGCAGACCTCCTGGACAGGGTAAAGACACCGGGGAGCTGTTTTTT
CASRPPGQGKDTGELFF
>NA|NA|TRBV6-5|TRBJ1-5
TGTGCCAGCCCTTATAGCAATCAGCCCCAGCATTTT
CASPYSNQPQHF
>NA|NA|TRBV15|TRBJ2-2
TGTGCCACCAGCAGAGAGGCCAGAATGACCGGGGAGCTGTTTTTT
CATSREARMTGELFF
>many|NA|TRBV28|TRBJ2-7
TGTGCCAGCAGGGGGGAGGACAGGCTCTACGAGCAGTACTTC
CASRGEDRLYEQYF
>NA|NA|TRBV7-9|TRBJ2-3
TGTGCCAGCATGGGGGGTGCGGATACGCAGTATTTT
CASMGGADTQYF
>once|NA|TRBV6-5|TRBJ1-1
TGTGCCAGCCTGACGGGGAACACTGAAGCTTTCTTT
CASLTGNTEAFF
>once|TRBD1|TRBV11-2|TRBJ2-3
TGTGCCAGCAGCGCCCATACAGGGGGCGGAGGAGATACGCAGTATTTT
CASSAHTGGGGDTQYF
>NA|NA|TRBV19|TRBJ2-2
TGTGCCAGTAGTATAGTGGCGGAAATTGGCGGGGAGCTGTTTTTT
CASSIVAEIGGELFF
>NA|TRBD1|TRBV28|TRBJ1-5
TGTGCCAGCAGACAAACGGGACAGGGAAGTCCCCAGCCCCAGCATTTT
CASRQTGQGSPQPQHF
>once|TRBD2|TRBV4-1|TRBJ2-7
TGCGCCAGCAGCCACCGGGGGGGATACGAGCAGTACTTC
CASSHRGGYEQYF
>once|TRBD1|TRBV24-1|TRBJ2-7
TGTGCCACCAGTGACAATCAGGGGGCTCGGTACGAGCAGTACTTC
CATSDNQGARYEQYF
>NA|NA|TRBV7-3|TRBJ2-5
TGTGCCAGCAGCTTAGCGGGGATAAAAGAGACCCAGTACTTC
CASSLAGIKETQYF
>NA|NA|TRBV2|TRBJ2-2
TGTGCCAGCCGAGACACCTCGATTACCGGGGAGCTGTTTTTT
CASRDTSITGELFF
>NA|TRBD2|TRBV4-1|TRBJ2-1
TGCGCCAGCAGCCAGTCGGGGGGGTTTGGTGAGCAGTTCTTC
CASSQSGGFGEQFF
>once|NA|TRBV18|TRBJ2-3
TGTGCCAGCTCACGTTTTTTCGGGGATACGCAGTATTTT
CASSRFFGDTQYF
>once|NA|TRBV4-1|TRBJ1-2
TGCGCCAGCAGCCAAGTGGGAGGGGTATCCGGTGGCTACACCTTC
CASSQVGGVSGGYTF
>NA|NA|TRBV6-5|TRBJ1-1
TGTGCCAGCAGTTACTCGGGGGGGGTCGCTGAAGCTTTCTTT
CASSYSGGVAEAFF
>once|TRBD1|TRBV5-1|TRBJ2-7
TGCGCCAGCAGCTGGACCGGGACAGGGGTCGAGCAGTACTTC
CASSWTGTGVEQYF